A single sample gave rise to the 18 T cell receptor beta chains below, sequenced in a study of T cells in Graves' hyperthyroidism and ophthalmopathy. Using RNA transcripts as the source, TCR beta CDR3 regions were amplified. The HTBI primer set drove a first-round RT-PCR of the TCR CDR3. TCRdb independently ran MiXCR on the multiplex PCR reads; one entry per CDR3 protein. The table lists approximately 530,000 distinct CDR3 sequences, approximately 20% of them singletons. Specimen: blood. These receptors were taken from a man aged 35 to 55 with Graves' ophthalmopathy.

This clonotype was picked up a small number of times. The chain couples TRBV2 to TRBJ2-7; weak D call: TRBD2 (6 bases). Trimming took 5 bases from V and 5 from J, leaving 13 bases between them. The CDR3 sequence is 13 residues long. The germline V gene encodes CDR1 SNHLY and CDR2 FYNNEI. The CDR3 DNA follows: TGTGCCAGCAGTTCCGGACTAATCCACGAGCAGTACTTC. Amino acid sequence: CASSSGLIHEQYF.

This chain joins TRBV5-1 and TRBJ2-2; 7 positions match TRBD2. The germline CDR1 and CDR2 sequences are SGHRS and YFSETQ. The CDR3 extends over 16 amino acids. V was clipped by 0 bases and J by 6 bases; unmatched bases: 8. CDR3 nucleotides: TGCGCCAGCAGCTTGGGGGGGGGACCCACCCCCGGGGAGCTGTTTTTT. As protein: CASSLGGGPTPGELFF.

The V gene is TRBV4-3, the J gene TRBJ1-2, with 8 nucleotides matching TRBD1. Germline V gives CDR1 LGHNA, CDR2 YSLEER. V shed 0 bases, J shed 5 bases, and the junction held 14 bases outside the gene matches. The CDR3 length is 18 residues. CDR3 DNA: TGCGCCAGCAGCCAAGAGGCCAGCCGGACAGGGAGAGGTTATGGCTACACCTTC. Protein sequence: CASSQEASRTGRGYGYTF.

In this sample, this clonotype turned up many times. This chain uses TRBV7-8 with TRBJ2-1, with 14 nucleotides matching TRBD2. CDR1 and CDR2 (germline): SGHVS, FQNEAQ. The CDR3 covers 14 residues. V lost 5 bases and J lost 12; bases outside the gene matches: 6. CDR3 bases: TGTGCCAGCAGCCCCAGAGGACTAGCGGGAGGGCAGTTCTTC. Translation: CASSPRGLAGGQFF.

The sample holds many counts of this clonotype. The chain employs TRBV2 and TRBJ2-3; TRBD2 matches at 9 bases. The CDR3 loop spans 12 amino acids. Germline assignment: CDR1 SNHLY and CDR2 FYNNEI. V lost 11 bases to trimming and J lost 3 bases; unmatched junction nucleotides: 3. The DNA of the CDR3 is TGTGCCGGCGGGGGGGCAACAGATACGCAGTATTTT. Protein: CAGGGATDTQYF.

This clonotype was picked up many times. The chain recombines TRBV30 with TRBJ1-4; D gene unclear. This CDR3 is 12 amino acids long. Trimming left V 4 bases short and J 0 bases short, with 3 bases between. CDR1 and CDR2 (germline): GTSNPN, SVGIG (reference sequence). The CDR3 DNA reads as TGTGCCTGGAAGTCAACTAATGAAAAACTGTTTTTT. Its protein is CAWKSTNEKLFF. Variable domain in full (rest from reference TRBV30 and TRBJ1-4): SQTIHQWPATLVQPVGSPLSLECTVEGTSNPNLYWYRQAAGRGLQLLFYSVGIGQISSEVPQNLSASRPQDRQFILSSKKLLLSDSGFYLCAWKSTNEKLFFGSGTQLSVL.

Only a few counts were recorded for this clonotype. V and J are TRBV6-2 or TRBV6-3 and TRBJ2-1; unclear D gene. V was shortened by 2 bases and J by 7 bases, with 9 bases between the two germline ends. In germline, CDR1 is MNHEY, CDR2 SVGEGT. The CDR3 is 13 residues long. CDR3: CASSYTVDNEQFF. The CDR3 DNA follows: TGTGCCAGCAGTTACACGGTTGATAATGAGCAGTTCTTC.

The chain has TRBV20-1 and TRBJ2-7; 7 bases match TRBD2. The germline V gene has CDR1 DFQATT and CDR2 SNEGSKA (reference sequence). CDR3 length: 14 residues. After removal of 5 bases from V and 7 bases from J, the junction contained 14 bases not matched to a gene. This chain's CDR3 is CSADAGASGDEQYF. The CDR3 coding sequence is TGCAGTGCTGATGCCGGGGCTAGCGGCGATGAGCAGTACTTC.

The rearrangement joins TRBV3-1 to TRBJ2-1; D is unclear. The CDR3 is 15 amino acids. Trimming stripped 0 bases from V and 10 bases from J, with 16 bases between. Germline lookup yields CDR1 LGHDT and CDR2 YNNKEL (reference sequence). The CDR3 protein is CASSQDLASQREQFF. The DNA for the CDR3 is TGTGCCAGCAGCCAAGATTTGGCCTCCCAACGGGAGCAGTTCTTC.

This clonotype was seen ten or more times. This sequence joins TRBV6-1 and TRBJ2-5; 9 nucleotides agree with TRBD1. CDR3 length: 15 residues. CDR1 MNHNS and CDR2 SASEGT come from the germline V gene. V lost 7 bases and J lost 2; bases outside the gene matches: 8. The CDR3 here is CASTPGQGHQETQYF. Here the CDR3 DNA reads TGTGCCAGCACCCCGGGACAGGGACATCAAGAGACCCAGTACTTC.

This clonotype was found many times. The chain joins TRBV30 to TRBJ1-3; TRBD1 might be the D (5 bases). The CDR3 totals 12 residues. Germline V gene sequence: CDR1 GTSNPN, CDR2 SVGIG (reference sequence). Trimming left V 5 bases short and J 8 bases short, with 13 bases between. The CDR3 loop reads CAWATGEDTIYF. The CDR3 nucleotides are TGTGCCTGGGCCACAGGAGAGGACACCATATATTTT.

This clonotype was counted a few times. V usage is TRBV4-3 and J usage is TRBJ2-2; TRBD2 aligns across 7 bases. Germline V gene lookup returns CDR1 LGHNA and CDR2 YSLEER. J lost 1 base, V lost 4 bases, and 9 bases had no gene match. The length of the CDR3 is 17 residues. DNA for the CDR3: TGCGCCAGCAGCCGGGAGCTCAGCGGGATGAACACCGGGGAGCTGTTTTTT. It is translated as CASSRELSGMNTGELFF.

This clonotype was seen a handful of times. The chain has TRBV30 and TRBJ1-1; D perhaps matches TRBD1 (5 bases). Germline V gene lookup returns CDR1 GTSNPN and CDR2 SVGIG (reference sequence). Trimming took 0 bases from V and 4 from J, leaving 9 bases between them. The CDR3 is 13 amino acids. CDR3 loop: CAWSVEGPTEAFF. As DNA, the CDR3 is TGTGCCTGGAGTGTAGAGGGGCCCACTGAAGCTTTCTTT.

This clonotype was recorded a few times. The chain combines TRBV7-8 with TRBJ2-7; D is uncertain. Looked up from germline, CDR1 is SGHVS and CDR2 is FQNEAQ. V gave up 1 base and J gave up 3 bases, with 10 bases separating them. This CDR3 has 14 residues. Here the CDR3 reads CASSLGMRNYEQYF. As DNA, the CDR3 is TGTGCCAGCAGCTTAGGGATGCGGAACTACGAGCAGTACTTC.

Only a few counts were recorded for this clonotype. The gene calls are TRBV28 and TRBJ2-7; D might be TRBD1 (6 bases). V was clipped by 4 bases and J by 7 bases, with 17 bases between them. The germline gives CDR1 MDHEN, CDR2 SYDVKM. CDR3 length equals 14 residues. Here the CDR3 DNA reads TGTGCCAGCAGTTCAACAGGGAATTTTTGGGAGCAGTACTTC. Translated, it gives CASSSTGNFWEQYF.

The CDR3 spells CASCPGTDTQYF. The CDR3 region has the DNA TGTGCCAGCTGCCCCGGCACAGATACGCAGTATTTT. The V call is TRBV7-9, the J call TRBJ2-3, with D hard to call. CDR1 is SEHNR and CDR2 is FQNEAQ in the germline V gene (reference sequence). V was clipped by 8 bases and J by 1 base, with 7 bases between them. This CDR3 has 12 amino acids.

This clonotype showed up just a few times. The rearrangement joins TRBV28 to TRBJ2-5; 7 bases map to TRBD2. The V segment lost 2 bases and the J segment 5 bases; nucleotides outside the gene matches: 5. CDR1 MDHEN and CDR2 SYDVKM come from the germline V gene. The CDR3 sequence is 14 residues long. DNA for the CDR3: TGTGCCAGCAGTTTAGGACTAGAGGTTGAGACCCAGTACTTC. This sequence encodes CASSLGLEVETQYF.

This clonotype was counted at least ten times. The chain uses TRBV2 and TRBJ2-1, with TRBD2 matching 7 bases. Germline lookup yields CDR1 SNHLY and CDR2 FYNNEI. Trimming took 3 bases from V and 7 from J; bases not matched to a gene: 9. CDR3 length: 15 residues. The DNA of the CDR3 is TGTGCCAGCAGTGAGGAAGCGGTGGGGGGGAATGAGCAGTTCTTC. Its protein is CASSEEAVGGNEQFF.